The 21 T cell receptor beta chains below come from one sample, sequenced in a study of Graves' ophthalmopathy and Graves' hyperthyroidism. For repertoire sequencing, the TCR beta CDR3 regions were amplified from RNA transcripts. RT-PCR with HTBI primers came first, then second-round multiplex PCR. Each CDR3 protein is one row after TCRdb ran MiXCR on the multiplex PCR reads. The sample holds 620,000 or so distinct CDR3 sequences; about 20% are singletons and the top ten take more than 5.5%. Source material: peripheral blood. All receptors come from a woman in her late teens or twenties with stable Graves' hyperthyroidism. Some clones in this sample may be carry-over from other donors' samples.

This chain joins TRBV6-5 and TRBJ2-5; D might be TRBD2 (6 bases). The germline V gene encodes CDR1 MNHEY and CDR2 SVGAGI. This CDR3 is 15 amino acids long. Trimming pared 0 bases from V and 5 bases from J, leaving 13 bases between. The CDR3 loop is CASSYSVREDETQYF. CDR3 DNA sequence: TGTGCCAGCAGTTACTCGGTGCGGGAAGACGAGACCCAGTACTTC.

The CDR3 DNA reads as TGTGCCAGCAGTGAAGTTGGGACAGGGGCGTCAGTGCAGTACTTC. As protein: CASSEVGTGASVQYF. V usage is TRBV6-1 and J usage is TRBJ2-7, with 10 bases aligning to TRBD1. Germline V gene sequence: CDR1 MNHNS, CDR2 SASEGT. This CDR3 spans 15 amino acids. V was pared by 1 base and J by 9 bases, with 9 bases of the junction left unmatched.

This clonotype was seen only a few times. V and J are TRBV6-4 and TRBJ2-2; 7 positions match TRBD2. In germline, CDR1 is MRHNA, CDR2 SNTAGT. Trimming removed 8 bases from V and 0 bases from J; junction bases left unmatched: 18. The CDR3 extends over 19 amino acids. DNA of the CDR3: TGTGCCAGCGGGGGGGAGCTCGGCCCTAAACACACGAACACCGGGGAGCTGTTTTTT. Translation: CASGGELGPKHTNTGELFF.

This clonotype was observed many times. The CDR3 DNA sequence: TGTGCCAGCAGCGAGGGACTAGCGGAGGGTATAAGTAACGAGCAGTACTTC. Translating it yields CASSEGLAEGISNEQYF. J is TRBJ2-7 and V is TRBV11-1; the match to TRBD2 covers 11 bases. CDR1 is SGHAT, CDR2 FQDESV, per germline (reference sequence). V dropped 5 bases and J dropped 5; count of bases not matched to a gene: 14. The CDR3 is made up of 17 amino acids. Full variable domain (remainder filled in from reference TRBV11-1 and TRBJ2-7): EAEVAQSPRYKITEKSQAVAFWCDPISGHATLYWYRQILGQGPELLVQFQDESVVDDSQLPKDRFSAERLKGVDSTLKIQPAELGDSAMYLCASSEGLAEGISNEQYFGPGTRLTVT.

There are many counts of this clonotype. V gene TRBV6-5 combines with J gene TRBJ2-7; D may match TRBD1 or TRBD2 (5 bases each). This CDR3 is 15 amino acids long. V was pared by 8 bases and J by 0 bases, with 17 bases between. CDR1 MNHEY and CDR2 SVGAGI come from the germline V gene. The CDR3 sequence: CASVLEGRSSYEQYF. CDR3 bases: TGTGCCAGCGTACTTGAGGGACGGAGCTCCTACGAGCAGTACTTC.

This clonotype was recorded a few times. The gene calls are TRBV19 and TRBJ2-2; 9 bases align to TRBD2. CDR1 and CDR2 (germline): LNHDA, SQIVND (reference sequence). The CDR3 runs 15 residues. V lost 2 bases, J lost 5 bases, and 3 bases stayed unmatched. CDR3 DNA: TGTGCCAGTAGTATAAGCGGGAGGATAACCGGGGAGCTGTTTTTT. Translated: CASSISGRITGELFF.

As DNA, the CDR3 is TGTGCCAGCAGTTTTCGGGCAGGGGGAGGCTATGGCTACACCTTC. Residues: CASSFRAGGGYGYTF. The chain has TRBV27 and TRBJ1-2, with 7 nucleotides matching TRBD1. CDR1 is MNHEY, CDR2 SMNVEV, per germline (reference sequence). The J segment lost 4 bases and the V segment lost 3 bases, leaving 8 bases of the junction unmatched. This CDR3 region has 15 residues.

This clonotype was found many times. The chain combines TRBV7-2 with TRBJ2-5; no firm D call. Germline values: CDR1 SGHTA, CDR2 FQGNSA. V was clipped by 2 bases and J by 11 bases, with 15 bases between them. CDR3 size: 13 residues. CDR3 bases: TGTGCCAGCAGCTTATTTCTTGGTGAGATACAGTACTTC. It yields the protein CASSLFLGEIQYF. Supplemented by reference TRBV7-2 and TRBJ2-5, the full variable domain reads GAGVSQSPSNKVTEKGKDVELRCDPISGHTALYWYRQSLGQGLEFLIYFQGNSAPDKSGLPSDRFSAERTGGSVSTLTIQRTQQEDSAVYLCASSLFLGEIQYFGPGTRLLVL.

This clonotype was counted many times. The chain couples TRBV12-3 or TRBV12-4 to TRBJ2-7; D is perhaps TRBD1 or TRBD2 (5 bases each). The CDR3 spans 13 residues. The V end was cut by 5 bases, the J end by 4 bases, with 12 bases between. The chain's CDR3 is CASSLAWGYEQYF. CDR3 DNA: TGTGCCAGCAGTCTTGCCTGGGGGTACGAGCAGTACTTC.

The chain has TRBV19 and TRBJ2-7, with D possibly TRBD2 on 6 matching bases. Deletions cut 7 bases from V and 3 bases from J, with 16 bases between. The CDR3 totals 14 residues. Germline CDR1 LNHDA, CDR2 SQIVND (reference sequence). CDR3 nucleotides: TGTGCCAGTACCCGGGAGCCGAACGACTACGAGCAGTACTTC. Residues: CASTREPNDYEQYF.

There are many counts of this clonotype. The rearrangement uses TRBV19 and TRBJ1-1, with D unresolved. Germline-derived CDR1 and CDR2 are LNHDA and SQIVND (reference sequence). The CDR3 spans 13 residues. V was clipped by 9 bases and J by 0 bases, with 11 bases between them. The CDR3 loop reads CASSRRMNTEAFF. Written as DNA, the CDR3 is TGTGCCAGCAGCAGACGGATGAACACTGAAGCTTTCTTT.

In this sample, this clonotype turned up many times. CDR3 amino acids: CASSPGQGTGGYTF. The CDR3 DNA reads TGTGCCAGCAGTCCTGGACAGGGAACGGGTGGCTACACCTTC. The chain couples TRBV28 to TRBJ1-2, with 8 bases fitting TRBD1. The CDR3 has 14 amino acids. Germline V gene sequence: CDR1 MDHEN, CDR2 SYDVKM. Unmatched junction bases numbered 9, after V lost 5 bases and J lost 7 bases.

This clonotype occurred many times. Being one base from a much bigger clone, this may be a read error. Given the absence of the conserved phenylalanine or tryptophan at the CDR3 end, a read error is likely. The chain combines TRBV27 with TRBJ1-6; D gene unclear. CDR3 size: 15 residues. V was shortened by 2 bases and J by 9 bases, with 14 bases between the two germline ends. From germline, CDR1 is MNHEY and CDR2 SMNVEV (reference sequence). CDR3 loop: CASSLESGRGSPLHL. In DNA form, the CDR3 reads TGTGCCAGCAGTTTAGAATCAGGCCGGGGTTCACCCCTCCACTTA.

The V and J genes are TRBV11-2 and TRBJ2-5; 9 positions agree with TRBD1. With V trimmed by 6 bases and J by 5 bases, 25 bases remained unmatched. This CDR3 spans 20 amino acids. CDR1 SGHAT and CDR2 FQNNGV come from the germline V gene. In DNA form, the CDR3 reads TGTGCCAGCAGACCCCCTGGGACAGGGACTTCTCGGTCAGAGTTGGAGACCCAGTACTTC. It specifies CASRPPGTGTSRSELETQYF.

This clonotype was observed at least ten times. At one boundary the junction diverges from the germline segment, which might be a read error. The chain employs TRBV6-5 and TRBJ2-4, with TRBD1 as a possible D gene (6 bases). Germline values: CDR1 MNHEY, CDR2 SVGAGI. The CDR3 extends over 14 amino acids. CDR3 loop: CASSSQDSKNIKYF. Here the CDR3 DNA reads TGTGCCAGCAGTTCCCAGGACAGCAAAAACATTAAGTACTTC.

The sample holds many counts of this clonotype. This chain uses TRBV7-2 with TRBJ2-7; a weak D match, TRBD2 (6 bases). Trimming removed 5 bases from V and 5 bases from J, with 16 bases in between. The CDR3 totals 14 residues. From germline, CDR1 is SGHTA and CDR2 FQGNSA. CDR3 nucleotide sequence: TGTGCCAGCAGCGCCATGGAGGGCTTTGACGAGCAGTACTTC. This codes for CASSAMEGFDEQYF.

This clonotype was seen repeatedly, ten times or more. DNA for the CDR3: TGTGCCAGCAGCCTAAAATACACGAAAAGAGATCTGGGTAACACCATATATTTT. Translation: CASSLKYTKRDLGNTIYF. The J gene is TRBJ1-3, the V gene TRBV6-2 or TRBV6-3; D is unclear. Germline CDR1 reads MNHEY; CDR2 reads SVGEGT. CDR3 length: 18 residues. Trimming stripped 6 bases from V and 7 bases from J, with 28 bases between.

In its sample, this clonotype was seen many times. The V call is TRBV7-2, the J call TRBJ2-7; 10 positions agree with TRBD2. Germline CDR1 is SGHTA and CDR2 is FQGNSA. This CDR3 is built from 15 residues. V lost 5 bases, J lost 0 bases, and 4 bases stayed unmatched. The chain's CDR3 is CASSVTSGPSYEQYF. CDR3 DNA sequence: TGTGCCAGCAGCGTGACTAGCGGGCCCTCCTACGAGCAGTACTTC.

This clonotype has more than one count but fewer than ten. The J gene is TRBJ1-2, the V gene TRBV4-2, with no clear D. V lost 2 bases, J lost 0 bases, and 10 bases lay in between. Germline V gene lookup returns CDR1 LGHNA and CDR2 YNFKEQ. The CDR3 spans 15 residues. For the CDR3, the DNA is TGTGCCAGCAGCCAATTAAGGGCAACTAACTATGGCTACACCTTC. Its protein is CASSQLRATNYGYTF.

The chain uses TRBV12-3 or TRBV12-4 and TRBJ1-6; 8 bases map to TRBD1. The CDR3 is made up of 15 amino acids. The junction had 6 bases not matched to a gene; V was cut back by 2 bases and J by 9 bases. The CDR3 bases are TGTGCCAGCAGTTTACAGGGGGCAACGGGTTCACCCCTCCACTTT. It codes for CASSLQGATGSPLHF.

The rearrangement joins TRBV12-3 or TRBV12-4 to TRBJ1-2; 7 bases map to TRBD1. Losses at the gene ends were 10 bases for V and 4 bases for J; bases not matched to a gene: 12. The CDR3 has 14 residues. In DNA, the CDR3 is TGTGCCATCAGACAGGGAGAATGGACCTATGGCTACACCTTC. Translated, it gives CAIRQGEWTYGYTF.